These 8 T cell receptor beta chains were all obtained from the same sample, sequenced in a study of Ad26.COV2.S vaccination and SARS-CoV-2 variants. Measured with immunoSEQ multiplex PCR; TCRdb has only the in-frame clones, and not every one. The profile shows 430,000 or so clones, approximately 89% of them singletons. The sample's treatment: 15 to 20 received Ad26.COV2.S at low or high dose, single or two shots; about five received placebo; per-sample allocation not given. Samples came from day 63 after the first vaccine or placebo injection. The source material was peripheral blood, sampled in a trial of Ad26.COV2.S vaccine versus placebo. The receptor set was obtained from a person aged 18-60 years who received the Ad26.COV2.S COVID-19 vaccine or a placebo.

The chain uses TRBV21-1 and TRBJ2-7; the DNA was not compared with TRBD2, the D call given in the table. TRBV21-1 is a known pseudogene. The CDR3 contains 10 residues. The CDR3 sequence is CASSKYKQYV. CDR3 DNA sequence: TGTGCCAGCAGCAAATATAAGCAGTACGTC.

The chain combines TRBV4-2 with TRBJ1-2, with TRBD1 as a possible D gene (6 bases). CDR1 and CDR2 (germline): LGHNA, YNFKEQ. Trimming cost V 0 bases and J 7 bases, with 15 bases left between them. The CDR3 contains 15 residues. The chain's CDR3 is CASSQDWDGGAGYTF. CDR3 sequence (DNA): TGTGCCAGCAGCCAAGACTGGGACGGGGGGGCTGGCTACACCTTC.

This chain connects TRBV18 to TRBJ2-7, with TRBD1 matching 7 bases. The V segment lost 4 bases and the J segment 3 bases; nucleotides outside the gene matches: 9. The CDR3 spans 15 residues. Germline V gene sequence: CDR1 KGHSH, CDR2 LQKENI. In DNA, the CDR3 is TGTGCCAGCTCACGGTCGACAGGGATCGACTACGAGCAGTACTTC. As protein: CASSRSTGIDYEQYF.

V is TRBV25-1 and J is TRBJ2-7; the match to TRBD2 covers 9 bases. Germline V gene lookup returns CDR1 MGHDK and CDR2 SYGVNS. Germline trimming cut 3 bases from V and 3 bases from J; bases unmatched to any gene: 3. The CDR3 contains 14 residues. The CDR3 protein is CASSDSSGSYEQYF. The CDR3 DNA follows: TGTGCCAGCAGTGATAGTAGCGGGAGCTACGAGCAGTACTTC.

In DNA, the CDR3 is TGTGCCAGCAGCTTAGCACACACAGATACGCAGTATTTT. It yields the protein CASSLAHTDTQYF. The rearrangement links TRBV7-3 to TRBJ2-3; D not resolved. Germline loops: CDR1 SGHTA, CDR2 FQGTGA. Deletions cut 2 bases from V and 2 bases from J, with 5 bases between. The CDR3 totals 13 residues.

CDR3 amino acids: CASSFSGSWDTQYF. For the CDR3, the DNA is TGTGCCAGCAGCTTTAGCGGCAGCTGGGATACGCAGTATTTT. The chain carries TRBV6-5 and TRBJ2-3; tentative D call: TRBD2 (6 bases). V lost 6 bases, J lost 6 bases, and 16 bases lay in between. Germline assignment: CDR1 MNHEY and CDR2 SVGAGI. This CDR3 has 14 residues.

The V and J genes are TRBV19 and TRBJ2-5; TRBD2 matches at 7 bases. The V gene end was trimmed by 3 bases and the J gene end by 2 bases; junction bases not matched to a gene: 3. The CDR3 contains 14 residues. CDR1 is LNHDA, CDR2 SQIVND, per germline (reference sequence). CDR3 in amino acids: CASSMGLYQETQYF. The DNA of the CDR3 is TGTGCCAGTAGTATGGGACTATATCAAGAGACCCAGTACTTC. Supplemented by reference TRBV19 and TRBJ2-5, the full variable domain reads DGGITQSPKYLFRKEGQNVTLSCEQNLNHDAMYWYRQDPGQGLRLIYYSQIVNDFQKGDIAEGYSVSREKKESFPLTVTSAQKNPTAFYLCASSMGLYQETQYFGPGTRLLVL.

This clone was seen a single time. The rearrangement joins TRBV21-1 to TRBJ2-1; the D call TRBD1 from the table was never checked on the DNA. TRBV21-1 is designated a pseudogene. The CDR3 has 20 residues. CDR3 bases: TGTGCCAGCAGCAAATTGGCGACAGGGAATTTCAAATTGGGGTACAATGAGCAGTTCTTC. Translating it yields CASSKLATGNFKLGYNEQFF.